This TCR beta chain was identified in a study of blood T cell repertoires in COVID-19. For the study at large: Collection of acute and convalescent COVID-19 samples took place in the United States, Italy and Spain. The cDNA or gDNA used as material had been derived from T cells, B-cell-depleted T cells, or PBMCs.

As handled by the study authors: Amplification with reference gene primers provided the estimates of nucleated cell counts. This table comes from immunoSEQ multiplex PCR, and its TCRdb copy is limited to in-frame clones, with some not included. V and J calls and clone size are those listed in that table; D and trimming were worked out from the DNA. Of roughly 460,000 clones listed, over 85% are singletons. CDR1 and CDR2 from the germline V gene are MNHEY and SVGAGI. The CDR3 contains 15 residues. Trimming stripped 1 base from V and 1 base from J, with 10 bases between. This clonotype originated in a man between 18 and 29 years old with COVID-19, enrolled during active disease. The source material was peripheral blood. The chain carries TRBV6-5 and TRBJ1-1, with D unresolved. The CDR3 is CASSYFSVTNTEAFF. CDR3 bases: TGTGCCAGCAGTTACTTTTCAGTAACGAACACTGAAGCTTTCTTT.